One sample yielded the 17 T cell receptor beta chains listed below, sequenced in a study of response to subunit inactivated influenza vaccine. Each CDR3 protein gets one entry after TCRdb re-called the RT-PCR reads with MiXCR. The table lists around 570,000 distinct CDR3 sequences, approximately 7.7% of them singletons, with 13% in the top ten. This specimen consisted of PBMCs from blood, obtained less than 30 months after vaccination. Receptors were obtained from a man aged 50 to 75 who received an inactivated influenza vaccine.

The table lists this clonotype with many counts. The rearrangement links TRBV28 to TRBJ2-1; D may be TRBD1 (6 bases). Trimming cost V 5 bases and J 8 bases, with 16 bases left between them. The CDR3 sequence is 14 residues long. In germline, CDR1 is MDHEN, CDR2 SYDVKM. CDR3: CASSPPTGGYEQFF. CDR3 DNA sequence: TGTGCCAGCAGTCCACCGACAGGAGGTTATGAGCAGTTCTTC. Full variable domain (remainder filled in from reference TRBV28 and TRBJ2-1): DVKVTQSSRYLVKRTGEKVFLECVQDMDHENMFWYRQDPGLGLRLIYFSYDVKMKEKGDIPEGYSVSREKKERFSLILESASTNQTSMYLCASSPPTGGYEQFFGPGTRLTVL.

This clonotype was seen ten or more times. The V gene is TRBV5-1, the J gene TRBJ2-7; D gene unclear. The germline V and J ends were trimmed by 0 bases and 5 bases, with 15 bases remaining between them. The CDR3 sequence is 15 residues long. The germline gives CDR1 SGHRS, CDR2 YFSETQ. CDR3 region: CASSLGPQTNHEQYF. In nucleotides, the CDR3 is TGCGCCAGCAGCTTGGGCCCACAGACCAACCACGAGCAGTACTTC. Filled out from reference TRBV5-1 and TRBJ2-7, the complete variable domain reads KAGVTQTPRYLIKTRGQQVTLSCSPISGHRSVSWYQQTPGQGLQFLFEYFSETQRNKGNFPGRFSGRQFSNSRSEMNVSTLELGDSALYLCASSLGPQTNHEQYFGPGTRLTVT.

This clonotype was counted ten times or more. This sequence joins TRBV20-1 and TRBJ2-5; TRBD2 matches 10 bases. CDR3 size: 16 residues. Germline CDR1 reads DFQATT; CDR2 reads SNEGSKA (reference sequence). V gave up 3 bases and J gave up 5 bases; unmatched junction bases: 12. The CDR3 DNA reads TGCAGTGCTAGTCCGACTAGCGGGTACCGAGGGGAGACCCAGTACTTC. This sequence encodes CSASPTSGYRGETQYF.

This clonotype was counted between two and nine times. The chain is built from TRBV29-1 and TRBJ1-1, with D maybe TRBD1 (5 bases). Germline assignment: CDR1 SQVTM and CDR2 ANQGSEA. Trimming cost V 5 bases and J 7 bases, with 8 bases left between them. The CDR3 is 10 amino acids. The CDR3 reads CSVRQNEAFF. The CDR3 DNA is TGCAGCGTTCGACAGAATGAAGCTTTCTTT. Looking up the rest from reference TRBV29-1 and TRBJ1-1 gives the full variable domain: SAVISQKPSRDICQRGTSLTIQCQVDSQVTMMFWYRQQPGQSLTLIATANQGSEATYESGFVIDKFPISRPNLTFSTLTVSNMSPEDSSIYLCSVRQNEAFFGQGTRLTVV.

In this sample, this clonotype turned up many times. This rearrangement joins TRBV7-9 to TRBJ1-5; D uncertain. This CDR3 contains 12 residues. The germline V and J ends were trimmed by 5 bases and 4 bases, with 6 bases remaining between them. CDR1 SEHNR and CDR2 FQNEAQ come from the germline V gene (reference sequence). The CDR3 protein is CASSILNQPQHF. The CDR3 DNA reads TGTGCCAGCAGCATACTTAATCAGCCCCAGCATTTT.

This clonotype was seen a few times. This sequence joins TRBV4-2 and TRBJ1-4; 8 bases align to TRBD1. Germline CDR1 LGHNA, CDR2 YNFKEQ. The CDR3 totals 16 residues. The V segment lost 3 bases and the J segment 4 bases; nucleotides outside the gene matches: 7. CDR3 protein: CASSQEDRGYNEKLFF. CDR3 nucleotides: TGTGCCAGCAGCCAGGAAGACAGGGGCTATAATGAAAAACTGTTTTTT.

This clonotype was found a few times. The chain employs TRBV6-2 or TRBV6-3 and TRBJ1-5; 9 bases fit TRBD1. Germline lookup yields CDR1 MNHEY and CDR2 SVGEGT. J lost 2 bases, V lost 2 bases, and 16 bases had no gene match. The CDR3 loop spans 20 amino acids. The CDR3: CASSYPTTTGGRSGNQPQHF. DNA of the CDR3: TGTGCCAGCAGTTACCCCACGACCACAGGGGGCAGATCCGGCAATCAGCCCCAGCATTTT.

Only a few counts were recorded for this clonotype. CDR3 coding DNA: TGTGCCAGCAGCCGACAGGGGGCCGGCTCCGGGGAGCTGTTTTTT. It codes for CASSRQGAGSGELFF. The chain recombines TRBV3-1 with TRBJ2-2, with 10 bases aligning to TRBD1. The CDR3 consists of 15 residues. CDR1 and CDR2 from the germline V gene are LGHDT and YNNKEL (reference sequence). Trimming took 4 bases from V and 6 from J; bases not matched to a gene: 5.

The genes are TRBV12-5 and TRBJ2-7; 7 bases align to TRBD2. The CDR3 has 18 amino acids. Germline CDR1 reads LGHNT; CDR2 reads FRNRAP. J gave up 2 bases and V 4 bases, and 17 bases lay outside the gene matches. This CDR3 is CASGSPKVSGSYAYEQYF. DNA of the CDR3: TGTGCTAGTGGTTCGCCAAAGGTTAGCGGGTCCTACGCCTACGAGCAGTACTTC.

The table lists this clonotype with a few counts. The chain employs TRBV28 and TRBJ1-6; possible D gene TRBD1, 5 bases. This CDR3 spans 16 amino acids. V lost 1 base to trimming and J lost 5 bases, with 12 bases between them. CDR1 is MDHEN and CDR2 is SYDVKM in the germline V gene. CDR3: CASSLSRTPHNSPLHF. The CDR3 coding sequence is TGTGCCAGCAGTTTATCCCGGACACCGCATAATTCACCCCTCCACTTT.

The chain links TRBV5-6 to TRBJ2-1; D is undetermined. Germline-derived CDR1 and CDR2 are SGHDT and YYEEEE. Trimming stripped 0 bases from V and 15 bases from J, with 13 bases between. The CDR3 is 12 amino acids. The CDR3 DNA reads TGTGCCAGCAGCTTGGAAGGCAGTTGGCGGTTCTTC. This translates into CASSLEGSWRFF.

The sample holds many counts of this clonotype. The chain carries TRBV7-2 and TRBJ2-1, with 7 bases aligning to TRBD2. The CDR3 sequence is 13 residues long. Germline-derived CDR1 and CDR2 are SGHTA and FQGNSA. V gave up 3 bases and J gave up 5 bases; unmatched junction bases: 1. The CDR3 DNA reads TGTGCCAGCAGCTTCGGACTAGACAATGAGCAGTTCTTC. Protein product: CASSFGLDNEQFF. The full variable domain, rest sourced from reference TRBV7-2 and TRBJ2-1, is GAGVSQSPSNKVTEKGKDVELRCDPISGHTALYWYRQSLGQGLEFLIYFQGNSAPDKSGLPSDRFSAERTGGSVSTLTIQRTQQEDSAVYLCASSFGLDNEQFFGPGTRLTVL.

This clonotype was counted only a few times. The V call is TRBV6-2 or TRBV6-3, the J call TRBJ1-6; 8 positions match TRBD1. Germline CDR1 MNHEY, CDR2 SVGEGT. The length of the CDR3 is 16 residues. V trimming: 5 bases; J trimming: 9 bases; junction bases outside the gene matches: 12. CDR3 sequence: CASSPIRQGRGSPLHF. CDR3 DNA sequence: TGTGCCAGCAGTCCGATCCGACAGGGGAGAGGTTCACCCCTCCACTTT.

This clonotype was counted at least ten times. The rearrangement uses TRBV11-2 and TRBJ1-1, with D unresolved. The CDR3 length is 13 residues. The V gene lost 5 bases and the J gene lost 1 base, with 8 bases spanning the gap. Germline V gene lookup returns CDR1 SGHAT and CDR2 FQNNGV. The CDR3 here is CASSLTKNTEAFF. CDR3 coding DNA: TGTGCCAGCAGCCTCACGAAGAACACTGAAGCTTTCTTT.

J is TRBJ1-4 and V is TRBV6-1; D uncertain. The length of the CDR3 is 17 residues. Germline CDR1 MNHNS, CDR2 SASEGT. The germline V and J ends were trimmed by 2 bases and 0 bases, with 13 bases remaining between them. The CDR3 nucleotides are TGTGCCAGCAGTGAATTCCTAGGATATGCAACTAATGAAAAACTGTTTTTT. Protein product: CASSEFLGYATNEKLFF.

The chain has TRBV7-8 and TRBJ2-7; no definite D call. Germline lookup yields CDR1 SGHVS and CDR2 FQNEAQ. The CDR3 covers 15 residues. V was trimmed by 0 bases and J by 3 bases, leaving 12 bases between them. This chain's CDR3 is CASSLAGQANYEQYF. In DNA, the CDR3 is TGTGCCAGCAGCTTAGCGGGTCAGGCAAACTACGAGCAGTACTTC.

CDR3 in DNA: TGTGCCAGCAGTCTGACTAGCGGGAGCCCTGAGCAGTTCTTC. Encoded protein: CASSLTSGSPEQFF. J is TRBJ2-1 and V is TRBV9; the match to TRBD2 covers 12 bases. The J segment lost 9 bases and the V segment lost 5 bases, leaving 6 bases of the junction unmatched. Per the germline V gene, CDR1 is SGDLS and CDR2 is YYNGEE. This CDR3 has 14 residues.